The 16 T cell receptor beta chains reported below all come from one sample, sequenced in a study of cytomegalovirus exposure and HLA in healthy donors. PCR involved 60 Vbeta and 13 Jbeta primers. Method: immunoSEQ multiplex PCR; TCRdb's copy keeps in-frame clones and lacks some. The sample lists approximately 200,000 clones, roughly 80% occurring once. Sequencing input: PBMCs. These TCRs come from a man aged 35-49 years in good health and CMV-seronegative.

V usage is TRBV27 and J usage is TRBJ2-7; TRBD2 agrees at 7 bases. Germline CDR1 reads MNHEY; CDR2 reads SMNVEV (reference sequence). V gave up 7 bases and J gave up 3 bases; unmatched junction bases: 12. The CDR3 is made up of 15 amino acids. DNA of the CDR3: TGTGCCAGCACTTCTTCGGCCAGCGGGGTCTACGAGCAGTACTTC. This gives the protein CASTSSASGVYEQYF.

The chain combines TRBV7-9 with TRBJ2-3; D is unclear. With 6 bases removed from V and 1 base from J, the gap between germline ends came to 11 bases. Germline CDR1 and CDR2: SEHNR and FQNEAQ (reference sequence). The CDR3 is 14 residues long. The CDR3 coding sequence is TGTGCCAGCAGTCTAGATGGAGGCACAGATACGCAGTATTTT. Residues: CASSLDGGTDTQYF.

This chain joins TRBV2 and TRBJ2-7, with 11 bases matching TRBD2. V was pared by 6 bases and J by 4 bases, with 17 bases of the junction left unmatched. Germline CDR1 reads SNHLY; CDR2 reads FYNNEI. There are 18 residues in the CDR3. CDR3 loop: CASRKGLAAKLTTYEQYF. DNA of the CDR3: TGTGCCAGCAGGAAGGGACTAGCGGCCAAATTAACAACTTACGAGCAGTACTTC.

This chain connects TRBV23-1 to TRBJ2-7; D might be TRBD1 (6 bases). TRBV23-1 is reported as an ORF; its role is uncertain. Trimming stripped 4 bases from V and 0 bases from J, with 19 bases between. The CDR3 length is 17 residues. The CDR3 loop reads CASSRELGGDSSYEQYF. The CDR3 bases are TGCGCCAGCAGTCGGGAGTTAGGGGGTGACAGCTCCTACGAGCAGTACTTC.

There are a few counts of this clone. V usage is TRBV11-2 and J usage is TRBJ2-2, with 7 bases matching TRBD1. The CDR3 has 13 amino acids. CDR1 is SGHAT and CDR2 is FQNNGV in the germline V gene. Losses at the gene ends were 2 bases for V and 8 bases for J; bases not matched to a gene: 2. The CDR3 DNA reads as TGTGCCAGCAGCTTAACGGACAGGGGGGAGCTGTTTTTT. It codes for CASSLTDRGELFF. The full variable domain, in which reference TRBV11-2 and TRBJ2-2 provide the parts outside the CDR3, is EAGVAQSPRYKIIEKRQSVAFWCNPISGHATLYWYQQILGQGPKLLIQFQNNGVVDDSQLPKDRFSAERLKGVDSTLKIQPAKLEDSAVYLCASSLTDRGELFFGEGSRLTVL.

This clone was detected once. V and J are TRBV4-1 and TRBJ2-1, with TRBD2 matching over 7 bases. The CDR3 has 15 residues. Germline V CDR1 and CDR2: MGHRA, YSYEKL. Trimming removed 4 bases from V and 0 bases from J; junction bases left unmatched: 3. CDR3 nucleotide sequence: TGCGCCAGCAGCCGGGGCGGGAGCTCCTACAATGAGCAGTTCTTC. Encoded protein: CASSRGGSSYNEQFF.

The chain recombines TRBV30 with TRBJ1-6, with 9 bases identical to TRBD1. The CDR3 loop spans 15 amino acids. Germline CDR1 and CDR2: GTSNPN and SVGIG (reference sequence). With 5 bases clipped from V and 9 bases from J, the junction kept 11 bases outside the gene matches. CDR3 amino acids: CAWRIFGTGFSPLHF. For the CDR3, the DNA is TGTGCCTGGCGTATTTTTGGGACAGGGTTTTCACCCCTCCACTTT. The full variable domain, with the rest looked up from reference TRBV30 and TRBJ1-6, is SQTIHQWPATLVQPVGSPLSLECTVEGTSNPNLYWYRQAAGRGLQLLFYSVGIGQISSEVPQNLSASRPQDRQFILSSKKLLLSDSGFYLCAWRIFGTGFSPLHFGNGTRLTVT.

CDR3 DNA sequence: TGTGCCAGCAGCCCAGTGAGGGGGCCGAGCACTGAAGCTTTCTTT. This codes for CASSPVRGPSTEAFF. This chain connects TRBV9 to TRBJ1-1; 7 nucleotides match TRBD1. V gave up 4 bases and J gave up 4 bases; unmatched junction bases: 10. The CDR3 covers 15 residues. Germline CDR1 is SGDLS and CDR2 is YYNGEE.

The chain uses TRBV27 and TRBJ1-2; 8 nucleotides align to TRBD1. Germline CDR1 and CDR2: MNHEY and SMNVEV (reference sequence). CDR3 length equals 13 residues. The junction had 4 bases not matched to a gene; V was cut back by 5 bases and J by 5 bases. CDR3 amino acids: CASSDRTGYGYTF. DNA of the CDR3: TGTGCCAGCAGTGACCGGACAGGGTATGGCTACACCTTC.

V usage is TRBV7-3 and J usage is TRBJ2-7; the D gene is possibly TRBD2 (7 bases). V was cut by 5 bases and J by 4 bases, with 12 bases left in between. CDR1 is SGHTA, CDR2 FQGTGA, per germline. The CDR3 totals 13 residues. CDR3 region: CASSEGGRYEQYF. In DNA, the CDR3 is TGTGCCAGCAGCGAGGGGGGGCGATACGAGCAGTACTTC.

The J gene is TRBJ1-4, the V gene TRBV14; no clear D. The CDR3 consists of 12 residues. The V gene's germline CDR1 is SGHDN and CDR2 FVKESK. V lost 5 bases to trimming and J lost 8 bases, with 9 bases between them. CDR3: CASSSRGEKLFF. In nucleotides, the CDR3 is TGTGCCAGCAGCTCAAGAGGCGAAAAACTGTTTTTT.

The gene calls are TRBV27 and TRBJ2-5; 12 bases fit TRBD1. The germline V gene has CDR1 MNHEY and CDR2 SMNVEV (reference sequence). The ends lost 8 bases at V and 4 bases at J; junction bases unmatched: 11. This CDR3 spans 16 amino acids. The CDR3 region has the DNA TGTGCCAGCTCTATATCGGGACAGGGGGCTCGAGAGACCCAGTACTTC. It yields the protein CASSISGQGARETQYF.

The chain employs TRBV20-1 and TRBJ2-5; 9 positions agree with TRBD2. The CDR3 is 11 residues long. In germline, CDR1 is DFQATT, CDR2 SNEGSKA (reference sequence). V was clipped by 0 bases and J by 12 bases; unmatched bases: 2. This chain's CDR3 is CSAREGLAEYF. The CDR3 nucleotides are TGCAGTGCTAGAGAGGGACTAGCCGAGTACTTC.

The genes are TRBV19 and TRBJ2-7; D call uncertain. Per the germline V gene, CDR1 is LNHDA and CDR2 is SQIVND (reference sequence). The V end lost 2 bases, the J end lost 5 bases, and 13 bases lay between the germline ends. This CDR3 region has 14 residues. CDR3 DNA: TGTGCCAGTAGTATAATTGCGACACCCAACGAGCAGTACTTC. Residues: CASSIIATPNEQYF.

The chain joins TRBV1 to TRBJ1-5; the table names TRBD1, a call not compared with the DNA. TRBV1 is a pseudogene segment. The CDR3 spans 19 residues. CDR3 in DNA: TGCACCAGCAGCCAAGTTTATACAATGGACAGACTAAACAATCAGCCCCAGCATTTT. This encodes CTSSQVYTMDRLNNQPQHF.

The sample holds one count of this clone. The genes are TRBV29-1 and TRBJ1-4; D may be TRBD1 (5 bases). V lost 4 bases to trimming and J lost 0 bases, with 9 bases between them. The germline CDR1 and CDR2 sequences are SQVTM and ANQGSEA. The CDR3 length is 14 residues. As DNA, the CDR3 is TGCAGCGTTGCCGGGGACTCAACTAATGAAAAACTGTTTTTT. Encoded protein: CSVAGDSTNEKLFF.